This T cell receptor beta chain was observed in a study of blood T cell repertoires in COVID-19. Study-level information: The United States, Italy and Spain were the sources of the acute and convalescent COVID-19 samples. T cells, B-cell-depleted T cells, or PBMCs supplied cDNA or gDNA.

The CDR3 consists of 17 residues. The germline gives CDR1 SGDLS, CDR2 YYNGEE. V dropped 0 bases and J dropped 5; count of bases not matched to a gene: 5. Sequenced by immunoSEQ multiplex PCR; TCRdb stores in-frame clones only, minus some. The sample records under 350,000 clones, around 85% being singletons. In its sample, this clone was seen a few times. Study members were between 18 and 89 years old and lived in fewer than 30 US regions. Donors were grouped by their self-reported clinical history. This chain connects TRBV9 to TRBJ2-3; 14 bases line up with TRBD2. This clonotype was obtained from a woman between 40 and 50 years old with acute COVID-19. The sample taken for sequencing was PBMCs or T cells enriched from blood (not recorded which). CDR3 bases: TGTGCCAGCAGCGTAGAGACTAGCGGGGGGGTAGTAGATACGCAGTATTTT. This gives the protein CASSVETSGGVVDTQYF.